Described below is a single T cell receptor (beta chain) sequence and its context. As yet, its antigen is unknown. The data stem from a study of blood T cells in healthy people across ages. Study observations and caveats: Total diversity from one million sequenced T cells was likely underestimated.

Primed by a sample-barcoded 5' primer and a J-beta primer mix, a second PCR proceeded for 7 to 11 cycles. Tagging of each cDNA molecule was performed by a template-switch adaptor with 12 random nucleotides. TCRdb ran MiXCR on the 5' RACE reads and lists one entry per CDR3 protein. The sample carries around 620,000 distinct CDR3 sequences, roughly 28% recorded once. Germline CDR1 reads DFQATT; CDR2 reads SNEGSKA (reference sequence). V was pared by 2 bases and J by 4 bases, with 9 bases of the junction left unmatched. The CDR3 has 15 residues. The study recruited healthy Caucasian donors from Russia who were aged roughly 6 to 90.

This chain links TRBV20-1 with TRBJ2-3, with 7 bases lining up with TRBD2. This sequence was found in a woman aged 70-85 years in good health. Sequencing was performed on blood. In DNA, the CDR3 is TGCAGTGCTAGAACCCCAACACTAGCGCCAGATACGCAGTATTTT. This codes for CSARTPTLAPDTQYF.